Presented here are 26 T cell receptor beta chains from one specimen sequenced in a study of tumor-infiltrating lymphocytes in primary liver carcinoma. Total RNA amounting to 450 to 500 ng was the source from which TCR beta cDNA was made with a constant-region primer. Libraries covering TCR beta were generated through three nested multiplex PCR rounds (using a slightly modified ARM-PCR). Amplification in the first two PCR rounds was performed using TRBV1-TRBV30 forward primers and a C-beta reverse primer for roughly 9 cycles each. MiXCR was run by TCRdb on the multiplex PCR reads, yielding one entry per CDR3 protein. The data contain just under 95,000 distinct CDR3 sequences, just under 70% of them seen just once; the ten biggest clones take up under 30%. RNA and DNA were co-extracted from about 19-30 mg of unsorted bulk tissue. The sample taken for sequencing was tumor-adjacent normal liver tissue. The receptors shown here come from a man in his forties with primary liver carcinoma and hepatitis B virus infection.

With regard to this clonotype: It is likely a read error, because the conserved phenylalanine at the end of the CDR3 is missing. The chain couples TRBV11-2 to TRBJ2-7; 9 bases map to TRBD1. V was clipped by 9 bases and J by 7 bases; unmatched bases: 10. Germline CDR1 SGHAT, CDR2 FQNNGV. This CDR3 has 13 amino acids. The CDR3 DNA follows: TGTGCCAGAAGCACCGGGACAGGGCGGGAGCAGTACATC. Protein sequence: CARSTGTGREQYI.

Regarding this clonotype: At one end, the junction sequence differs from germline, possibly due to a read error. The rearrangement links TRBV6-5 to TRBJ2-1; 15 bases fit TRBD2. The CDR3 runs to 19 residues. Germline values: CDR1 MNHEY, CDR2 SVGAGI. The CDR3 DNA is TGTGTCAGCAGTTACTCGGGACTAGCGGGAGGCACCACCTACAATGAGCAGTTCTTC. Its translation is CVSSYSGLAGGTTYNEQFF.

V is TRBV28 and J is TRBJ2-7; no clear D gene. Germline lookup yields CDR1 MDHEN and CDR2 SYDVKM. CDR3 length: 16 residues. The V end was cut by 4 bases, the J end by 3 bases, with 19 bases between. This CDR3 reads CASSSYRTGAFYEQYF. CDR3 coding DNA: TGTGCCAGCAGTTCCTACCGTACCGGTGCATTCTACGAGCAGTACTTC.

A few counts support this clonotype. Being one base from a much bigger clone, this may be a read error. Since no conserved phenylalanine or tryptophan closes the CDR3, a read error is the likely cause. V usage is TRBV12-3 or TRBV12-4 and J usage is TRBJ2-1; 8 bases are shared with TRBD2. CDR3 length: 15 residues. The trim removed 3 bases at V and 3 bases at J, leaving 4 bases unmatched. The CDR3 DNA sequence: TGTGCCAGCAGTTTTCGGGGGGGATTCTACAATGAGCAGTTCCTC. Residues: CASSFRGGFYNEQFL.

This clonotype came up many times. The chain links TRBV30 to TRBJ1-1; a weak D match, TRBD1 (5 bases). V was trimmed by 2 bases and J by 10 bases, leaving 14 bases between them. The CDR3 loop spans 12 amino acids. Germline loops: CDR1 GTSNPN, CDR2 SVGIG (reference sequence). The CDR3 loop is CAWSRQGEVAFF. The DNA of the CDR3 is TGTGCCTGGAGTAGGCAGGGCGAGGTAGCTTTCTTT.

Remarks on this clonotype: This could be a read error, since a much larger clone is one nucleotide away. The chain has TRBV5-4 and TRBJ1-1; D is unresolved. Trimming stripped 6 bases from V and 4 bases from J, with 19 bases between. CDR1 and CDR2 from the germline V gene are SGHNT and YYREEE (reference sequence). The CDR3 totals 15 residues. DNA of the CDR3: TGTGCCAGCATCTCTGCCTCGACCGTTGGCACTGAAGCTTTCTTT. This gives the protein CASISASTVGTEAFF.

This clonotype was recorded only once. The final CDR3 position lacks the conserved phenylalanine or tryptophan, pointing to a likely read error. The chain has TRBV28 and TRBJ1-6, with D hard to call. Trimming removed 6 bases at V and 6 bases at J, with 15 bases between. This CDR3 has 15 residues. Per germline, CDR1 MDHEN and CDR2 SYDVKM. This CDR3 is CASSKPGEFNSPLHI. CDR3 coding DNA: TGTGCCAGCAGCAAACCCGGGGAGTTTAATTCACCCCTCCACATT.

A note on this clonotype: The junction departs from germline at one end; a sequencing error may be responsible. The chain carries TRBV11-2 and TRBJ2-6, with D tentatively TRBD1 or TRBD2 (6 bases each). CDR1 and CDR2 (germline): SGHAT, FQNNGV. The CDR3 is 17 residues long. The CDR3 DNA follows: TGTGCCAGCAGCCTAGTGGGGGGCGCAACTGGGCCCAACGTCCTGACTTTC. Residues: CASSLVGGATGPNVLTF.

The chain couples TRBV5-5 to TRBJ2-7, with 10 bases lining up with TRBD1. V shed 4 bases, J shed 5 bases, and the junction held 6 bases outside the gene matches. Per germline, CDR1 SGHKS and CDR2 YYEKEE (reference sequence). This CDR3 has 14 amino acids. The CDR3 bases are TGTGCCAGCAGCCCGGGACAGGGGCGGGACGAGCAGTACTTC. It encodes CASSPGQGRDEQYF. Together with reference TRBV5-5 and TRBJ2-7, the CDR3 gives the full variable domain: DAGVTQSPTHLIKTRGQQVTLRCSPISGHKSVSWYQQVLGQGPQFIFQYYEKEERGRGNFPDRFSARQFPNYSSELNVNALLLGDSALYLCASSPGQGRDEQYFGPGTRLTVT.

Note on this clonotype: No DNA is shown, since the ends of the CDR3 on it are uncertain; the CDR3 is the one TCRdb lists. V gene TRBV10-3 combines with J gene TRBJ2-2; the table's TRBD1 call for D was not verified on the DNA. The CDR3 region is 13 residues in length, termini included. Germline CDR1 reads ENHRY; CDR2 reads SYGVKD. Here the CDR3 reads CAIQQGDTGSCFF.

This clonotype was observed a single time. The junction departs from germline at one end; a sequencing error may be responsible. The chain is built from TRBV4-1 and TRBJ1-5, with D perhaps matching TRBD1 (6 bases). Per the germline V gene, CDR1 is MGHRA and CDR2 is YSYEKL. The length of the CDR3 is 13 residues. The CDR3 spells CASCQVRGQPQHF. The CDR3 coding sequence is TGCGCCAGCTGCCAGGTTAGGGGGCAGCCCCAGCATTTT.

Note on this clonotype: A read error is possible here, since a much larger clone lies one base away. This chain connects TRBV7-8 to TRBJ2-7, with 9 positions matching TRBD2. The CDR3 has 15 residues. Germline values: CDR1 SGHVS, CDR2 FQNEAQ. CDR3 coding DNA: TGTGCCGGCAGCTCTTCGACTAGCGGAGCCTACGAGCAGTACTTC. This translates into CAGSSSTSGAYEQYF.

Worth noting for this clonotype: Being one base from a much bigger clone, this may be a read error. The chain couples TRBV10-2 to TRBJ1-5; TRBD1 is a possible D gene (5 bases). Germline-derived CDR1 and CDR2 are WSHSY and SAAADI. The CDR3 has 14 residues. CDR3 sequence reads: CASLDIYSNQLQHF. The CDR3 DNA is TGCGCCAGCCTGGACATATATAGCAATCAGCTCCAGCATTTT.

On this clonotype itself: At one end the junction does not follow the germline gene, possibly because of a read error. The chain joins TRBV30 to TRBJ2-4, with TRBD2 identical over 7 bases. Looked up from germline, CDR1 is GTSNPN and CDR2 is SVGIG (reference sequence). CDR3 length: 15 amino acids. In DNA form, the CDR3 reads TGTGCCTGGAGTAACCGGGGGGTAACCAAAAACATTCGGTACTTC. It translates to CAWSNRGVTKNIRYF.

This chain uses TRBV11-2 with TRBJ2-7; TRBD1 or TRBD2 may be the D gene (6 bases each). The CDR3 has 17 amino acids. Germline-derived CDR1 and CDR2 are SGHAT and FQNNGV. The CDR3 loop reads CASGLDFGTPSSYEQYF. The DNA of the CDR3 is TGTGCTAGCGGCTTAGATTTCGGGACACCCAGCTCCTACGAGCAGTACTTC.

A remark on this clonotype: The junction and the germline gene differ at one end; a read error may be behind it. The J gene is TRBJ2-1, the V gene TRBV12-3 or TRBV12-4, with D perhaps TRBD1 (6 bases). This CDR3 has 14 residues. CDR3: CASCRQEGDNGQFF. The DNA for the CDR3 is TGTGCCAGCTGCCGCCAGGAAGGGGACAATGGGCAGTTCTTC.

This chain connects TRBV24-1 to TRBJ2-3; 7 bases line up with TRBD2. The V gene end was trimmed by 3 bases and the J gene end by 5 bases; junction bases not matched to a gene: 16. The CDR3 is 18 amino acids. Germline loops: CDR1 KGHDR, CDR2 SFDVKD. The CDR3 DNA reads as TGTGCCACCAGTGATGCGTCGTATAAGGGCGGGAGTGGAGATACGCAGTATTTT. Protein sequence: CATSDASYKGGSGDTQYF.

Concerning this clonotype itself: The junction departs from germline at one end; a sequencing error may be responsible. CDR3 DNA: TGTGCCAACAGTGGGGGACCCTACAATGAACAGTTCTTC. Translating gives CANSGGPYNEQFF. V and J are TRBV6-1 and TRBJ2-1, with D perhaps TRBD1 or TRBD2 (5 bases each). Germline V gene data show CDR1 as MNHNS and CDR2 as SASEGT. The CDR3 has 13 residues.

The V call is TRBV7-9, the J call TRBJ2-1, with a possible D match to TRBD1 (5 bases). The CDR3 runs to 16 residues. V lost 5 bases to trimming and J lost 3 bases, with 17 bases between them. The germline V gene has CDR1 SEHNR and CDR2 FQNEAQ (reference sequence). This CDR3 is CASSPDLGVRYNEQFF. The CDR3 nucleotides are TGTGCCAGCAGCCCCGATTTAGGGGTGCGCTACAATGAGCAGTTCTTC.

In its sample, this clonotype was seen many times. The rearrangement uses TRBV29-1 and TRBJ2-5, with 7 bases aligning to TRBD2. With 1 base clipped from V and 5 bases from J, the junction kept 10 bases outside the gene matches. Germline V gene sequence: CDR1 SQVTM, CDR2 ANQGSEA. This CDR3 has 15 residues. CDR3 nucleotide sequence: TGCAGCGTTGAAGCGAGGTCGGGAGCGGGGGAGACCCAGTACTTC. Translated: CSVEARSGAGETQYF.

About this clonotype itself: This may be a read error, as it is one base from a much larger clone. V gene TRBV6-2 or TRBV6-3 combines with J gene TRBJ2-6, with D tentatively TRBD2 (6 bases). The germline V gene encodes CDR1 MNHEY and CDR2 SVGEGT. The CDR3 is 18 amino acids. The CDR3 here is CASSLPPGEQSGANLLTF. The CDR3 nucleotides are TGTGCCAGCAGTCTCCCACCGGGGGAGCAATCTGGGGCCAACCTCCTGACTTTC.

This clonotype was found a few times. This could be a read error, since a much larger clone is one nucleotide away. The chain is built from TRBV6-5 and TRBJ1-4; tentative D call: TRBD1 (5 bases). The CDR3 totals 11 residues. Looked up from germline, CDR1 is MNHEY and CDR2 is SVGAGI. With 2 bases removed from V and 16 bases from J, the gap between germline ends came to 11 bases. In DNA, the CDR3 is TGTGCCAGCAGTTACGGGGGGAGGGCGTTTTTT. Translated: CASSYGGRAFF.

Note on this clonotype: At one end, the junction sequence differs from germline, possibly due to a read error. The DNA of the CDR3 is TGTGCCGGCAGCTTATTCGGGGCGAAAGAGCAGTACTTT. It encodes CAGSLFGAKEQYF. V gene TRBV11-2 combines with J gene TRBJ2-7; D may match TRBD1 or TRBD2 (5 bases each). CDR3 length: 13 residues. Germline V gene data show CDR1 as SGHAT and CDR2 as FQNNGV.

This clonotype was detected ten times or more. This chain connects TRBV6-1 to TRBJ1-5; 7 nucleotides match TRBD1. The J segment lost 1 base and the V segment lost 1 base, leaving 10 bases of the junction unmatched. This CDR3 has 18 residues. CDR1 MNHNS and CDR2 SASEGT come from the germline V gene. The DNA of the CDR3 is TGTGCCAGCAGTGAAGTTATCGGACAGGCAACAAGCAATCAGCCCCAGCATTTT. This codes for CASSEVIGQATSNQPQHF.

In this sample, this clonotype turned up a few times. Sequence at one end of the junction differs from germline and may be a read error. The V gene is TRBV6-5, the J gene TRBJ2-2; D gene uncertain. CDR3 size: 15 residues. CDR1 is MNHEY, CDR2 SVGAGI, per germline. CDR3 loop: CAGSYDGFGTGELFF. CDR3 nucleotides: TGTGCCGGCAGTTACGACGGGTTCGGGACCGGGGAGCTGTTTTTT.

This CDR3 is CASSHRLAGVQETQYF. CDR3 nucleotides: TGTGCCAGCAGCCACAGACTAGCAGGAGTTCAAGAGACCCAGTACTTC. J is TRBJ2-5 and V is TRBV11-2; 7 bases match TRBD2. From germline, CDR1 is SGHAT and CDR2 FQNNGV. V shed 5 bases, J shed 2 bases, and the junction held 11 bases outside the gene matches. This CDR3 has 16 residues.